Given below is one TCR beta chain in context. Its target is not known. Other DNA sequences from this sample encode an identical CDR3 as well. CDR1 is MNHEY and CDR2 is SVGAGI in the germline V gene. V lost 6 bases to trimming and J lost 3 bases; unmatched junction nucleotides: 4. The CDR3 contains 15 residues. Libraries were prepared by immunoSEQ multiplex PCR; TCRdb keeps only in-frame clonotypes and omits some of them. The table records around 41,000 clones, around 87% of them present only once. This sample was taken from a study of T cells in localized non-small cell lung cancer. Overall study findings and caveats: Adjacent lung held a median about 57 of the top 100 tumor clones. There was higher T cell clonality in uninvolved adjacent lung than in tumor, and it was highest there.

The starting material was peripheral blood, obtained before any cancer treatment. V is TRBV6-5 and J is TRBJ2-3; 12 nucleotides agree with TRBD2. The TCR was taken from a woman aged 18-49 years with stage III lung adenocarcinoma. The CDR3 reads CASRSGLAGTDTQYF. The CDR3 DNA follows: TGTGCCAGCAGAAGCGGACTAGCGGGGACAGATACGCAGTATTTT.